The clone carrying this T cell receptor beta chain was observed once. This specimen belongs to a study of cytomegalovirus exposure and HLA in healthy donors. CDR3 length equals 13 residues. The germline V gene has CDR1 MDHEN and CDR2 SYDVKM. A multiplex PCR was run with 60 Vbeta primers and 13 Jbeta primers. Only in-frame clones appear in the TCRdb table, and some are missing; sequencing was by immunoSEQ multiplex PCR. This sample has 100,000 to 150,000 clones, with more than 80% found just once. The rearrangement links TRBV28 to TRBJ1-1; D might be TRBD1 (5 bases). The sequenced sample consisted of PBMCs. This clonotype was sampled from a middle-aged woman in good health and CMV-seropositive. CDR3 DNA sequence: TGTGCTACCGCCGGGGGGTTCATTACTGAAGCTTTCTTT. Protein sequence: CATAGGFITEAFF.